This TCR beta chain stems from a study of blood T cell repertoires in COVID-19. Study context: Some COVID-19 samples were acute and others convalescent; all came from the United States, Italy and Spain. T cells, B-cell-depleted T cells, or PBMCs supplied cDNA or gDNA.

Methods used by the authors: Amplification from reference gene primers served as the basis for estimated nucleated cell counts. Measured with immunoSEQ multiplex PCR; TCRdb has only the in-frame clones, and not every one. V, J and clone size are taken as reported in that table, and D and trimming were inferred from the DNA itself. The sample records tens of thousands of clones, roughly four fifths being singletons. Germline assignment: CDR1 SGHRS and CDR2 YFSETQ. V gave up 8 bases and J gave up 6 bases, with 12 bases separating them. CDR3 size: 11 residues. The chain links TRBV5-1 to TRBJ2-7; a possible D gene is TRBD2 (5 bases). This clonotype was sampled from a man in his forties or fifties with active or convalescent COVID-19. Sequencing was carried out using peripheral blood. The CDR3 DNA follows: TGCGCCAGAGAAGAGGGAATCGAGCAGTACTTC. Translating gives CAREEGIEQYF.